This T cell receptor (beta chain) was observed in a study of blood T cell repertoires in COVID-19. V lost 6 bases, J lost 4 bases, and 12 bases lay in between. In germline, CDR1 is LGHDT, CDR2 YNNKEL (reference sequence). This CDR3 comprises 13 residues. TCRdb's table, derived via immunoSEQ multiplex PCR, lists solely in-frame clones and lacks some. Here the sample spans roughly 240,000 clones, around nine tenths being singletons. This sequence joins TRBV3-1 (or the pseudogene TRBV3-2) and TRBJ2-5; weak D call: TRBD1 (6 bases). Source material: peripheral blood. The receptor was derived from a woman aged 55-69 years who had recovered from COVID-19. The DNA of the CDR3 is TGTGCCAGCAGGCAGGGGTCTGGAGAGACCCAGTACTTC. It codes for CASRQGSGETQYF.